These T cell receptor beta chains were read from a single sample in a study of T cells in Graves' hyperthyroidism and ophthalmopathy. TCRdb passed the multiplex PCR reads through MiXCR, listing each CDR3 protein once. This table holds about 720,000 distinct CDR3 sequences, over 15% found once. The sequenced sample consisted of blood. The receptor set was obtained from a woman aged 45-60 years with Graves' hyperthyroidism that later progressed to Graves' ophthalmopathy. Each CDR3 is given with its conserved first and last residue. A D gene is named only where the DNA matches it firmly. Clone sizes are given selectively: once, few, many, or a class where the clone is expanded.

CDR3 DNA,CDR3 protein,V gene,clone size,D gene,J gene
TGTGCCAGTAGTACCTTGGGCAGGATTGCAGACACTGAAGCTTTCTTT,CASSTLGRIADTEAFF,TRBV19,few,.,TRBJ1-1
TGTGCCAGCAGCTTAGGCACAGGGGCCAGACAAGAGACCCAGTACTTC,CASSLGTGARQETQYF,TRBV7-8,.,TRBD1,TRBJ2-5
TGTGCCATCAGTGAGTCGTCGGGAGCCTGGGGGCAGTACTTC,CAISESSGAWGQYF,TRBV10-3,.,.,TRBJ2-7
TGTGCCAGCAGCCAAGATAACCTGTTCGGCTACACCTTC,CASSQDNLFGYTF,TRBV3-1,many,.,TRBJ1-2
TGTGCCAGCTCACCGGGTGTGGATACGCAGTATTTT,CASSPGVDTQYF,TRBV18,few,.,TRBJ2-3
TGTGCCAGCAGTCCGACAAGTCACACTGAAGCTTTCTTT,CASSPTSHTEAFF,TRBV12-3/TRBV12-4,many,.,TRBJ1-1
TGTGCCAGCAGCGTAAACCGCGGCGGATACACAGATACGCAGTATTTT,CASSVNRGGYTDTQYF,TRBV9,.,.,TRBJ2-3
TGTGCCAGCAGCTCGGAACCGAATATGGGGGCTTTCTTT,CASSSEPNMGAFF,TRBV11-3,.,.,TRBJ1-1
TGTGCCAGCAGTTTATTGGGGGGCTCGGGCACCTACGAGCAGTACTTC,CASSLLGGSGTYEQYF,TRBV28,few,.,TRBJ2-7
TGCAGTGCAAGGGGGACACCCAATCAGCCCCAGCATTTT,CSARGTPNQPQHF,TRBV20-1,.,.,TRBJ1-5
TGTGCCAGCAGCCATGCAGGGGTCCCCTCTGGGGCCAACGTCCTGACTTTC,CASSHAGVPSGANVLTF,TRBV3-1,many,.,TRBJ2-6
TGTGCCACCAGTGACCCAGGGGGGGTGGAGACCCAGTACTTC,CATSDPGGVETQYF,TRBV24-1,few,.,TRBJ2-5
TGTGCCATCAAAGGTATGGCAGGGGGCGACGAGCAGTACTTC,CAIKGMAGGDEQYF,TRBV10-3,few,TRBD1,TRBJ2-7
TGTGCCAGCAGCCAGCCGGGACAGGGGAAGGATGAGCAGTTCTTC,CASSQPGQGKDEQFF,TRBV7-9,many,TRBD1,TRBJ2-1
TGCGCCAGCAGCTTCGGACTAGCAGGAGATACGCAGTATTTT,CASSFGLAGDTQYF,TRBV5-1,many,TRBD2,TRBJ2-3
TGTGCCAGTAGTCCCCGAGCCGGGATGTCGAACACCGGGGAGCTGTTTTTT,CASSPRAGMSNTGELFF,TRBV19,.,.,TRBJ2-2
TGTGCCAGCAGCTTAGGACTAGCGACAGGGATTAACTATGGCTACACCTTC,CASSLGLATGINYGYTF,TRBV11-2,many,TRBD1,TRBJ1-2
TGTGCCAGCAGTGAGGACAGGGAGAATGAAAAACTGTTTTTT,CASSEDRENEKLFF,TRBV2,.,TRBD1,TRBJ1-4
TGTGCCAGTAGTATGGGGATGGGGCAGCTTGGGGACACTGAAGCTTTCTTT,CASSMGMGQLGDTEAFF,TRBV19,few,.,TRBJ1-1
TGTGCCAGCAGCGTAGCTGCGTATGATACGCAGTATTTT,CASSVAAYDTQYF,TRBV9,.,.,TRBJ2-3
TGTGCCAGCCTTAACAGGGGCAGGGGAGCGAACACTGAAGCTTTCTTT,CASLNRGRGANTEAFF,TRBV7-9,few,TRBD1,TRBJ1-1
TGTGCCAGCAGCGAAAACAGGGGGCGAGCTTTCTTT,CASSENRGRAFF,TRBV5-6,many,TRBD1,TRBJ1-1
TGTGCCAGCGGGGCAGCTGGCTACACCTTC,CASGAAGYTF,TRBV6-5,few,.,TRBJ1-2
TGTGCCAGCAGCTTAGCATCCTCGGGACAGGGTAGTGAAAAACTGTTTTTT,CASSLASSGQGSEKLFF,TRBV7-2,.,TRBD1,TRBJ1-4
TGTGCCAGCAGTAGCAGGGAAAGCAGCGATGGCTACACCTTC,CASSSRESSDGYTF,TRBV12-3/TRBV12-4,.,.,TRBJ1-2
TGTGCCAGCACCCCCCGGGGGATTGGATACAATGAGCAGTTCTTC,CASTPRGIGYNEQFF,TRBV6-1,many,.,TRBJ2-1
TGTGCTAGCAGTCGCCTTGACCCTAACTTCTCTGGAAACACCATATATTTT,CASSRLDPNFSGNTIYF,TRBV7-3,.,.,TRBJ1-3
TGTGCCATCAGTCCCGGGACTAGCGGGGGGGTTACAGAAACGCAGTATTTT,CAISPGTSGGVTETQYF,TRBV10-3,.,TRBD2,TRBJ2-3
TGTGCCAGCAGCGTCGCCTGGGGGGATACTGAAGCTTTCTTT,CASSVAWGDTEAFF,TRBV9,few,.,TRBJ1-1
TGTGCCAGCAGCCGAAATCCGGTTAGTACCTACGAGCAGTTCTTC,CASSRNPVSTYEQFF,TRBV3-1,.,.,TRBJ2-1
TGCAGTGCCAGACGGAAGAACACTGAAGCTTTCTTT,CSARRKNTEAFF,TRBV20-1,.,.,TRBJ1-1
TGTGCCAGCAGTCACTCTGGGGGGCTCTCCTACGAGCAGTACTTC,CASSHSGGLSYEQYF,TRBV25-1,few,.,TRBJ2-7
TGTGCCAGCTGTGGGACTAGCGGGGACAATGAGCAGTTCTTC,CASCGTSGDNEQFF,TRBV2,many,TRBD2,TRBJ2-1
TGTGCCAGCAGGGGACAGGACTTCAATCAGCCCCAGCATTTT,CASRGQDFNQPQHF,TRBV2,many,TRBD1,TRBJ1-5
TGTGCCAGCCGCCCACTAAATTCACCCCTCCACTTT,CASRPLNSPLHF,TRBV6-1,few,.,TRBJ1-6
TGTGCCAGCAGCCAAAGGAGAGGGACTAGCGGGGAAACAGATACGCAGTATTTT,CASSQRRGTSGETDTQYF,TRBV4-2,few,TRBD2,TRBJ2-3
TGCGCCAGCAGCTCCCAGGGACTAGCGGGGGGCACCGGGGAGCTGTTTTTT,CASSSQGLAGGTGELFF,TRBV5-1,.,TRBD2,TRBJ2-2
TGTGCCAGCACCGCTGGGGGGTGGAAACTGTTTTTT,CASTAGGWKLFF,TRBV12-3/TRBV12-4,many,.,TRBJ1-4
TGTGCCAGCAGTGAAGCGGGGGACCCCTACGAGCAGTACTTC,CASSEAGDPYEQYF,TRBV2,many,.,TRBJ2-7
TGTGCCAGCAGTCCAGGTTTAACAGATACGCAGTATTTT,CASSPGLTDTQYF,TRBV27,many,.,TRBJ2-3
TGCAGTGCTAGTGTGGGGTTTTCCTACGAGCAGTACTTC,CSASVGFSYEQYF,TRBV20-1,many,.,TRBJ2-7